This T cell receptor (beta chain) was observed in a study of CD8 T cells in Susac syndrome. RNA amounts of about 0.45 to 1 ug underwent reverse transcription with random hexamers. TCRdb reanalysed the immunoSEQ multiplex PCR reads using MiXCR and keeps one entry per CDR3 protein. The sample lists around 150,000 distinct CDR3 sequences, around 95% seen once, with 0.084% in the top ten. TEMRA cells were FACS-enriched, unlike CD8+ and CD4+ T cells, which were negatively isolated. This CDR3 has 15 residues. CDR1 and CDR2 (germline): SGHNT, YYREEE (reference sequence). Trimming pared 1 base from V and 8 bases from J, leaving 15 bases between.

The TCR sequence derives from a human donor with Susac syndrome. The chain carries TRBV5-4 and TRBJ2-2; D tentatively fits TRBD1 or TRBD2 (6 bases each). Specimen: CD4+ T cells from PBMCs. CDR3 amino acids: CASSLISGAVGELFF. CDR3 DNA: TGTGCCAGCAGCTTGATTTCGGGGGCGGTTGGGGAGCTGTTTTTT.